Shown below are 15 T cell receptor beta chains from a single sample sequenced in a study of cytomegalovirus exposure and HLA in healthy donors. Measured with immunoSEQ multiplex PCR; TCRdb has only the in-frame clones, and not every one. Here the sample spans about 120,000 clones, 70% to 90% being singletons. The sample taken for sequencing was PBMCs. The source is a man younger than 35 in good health and CMV-seropositive.

The chain recombines TRBV10-3 with TRBJ2-7; TRBD2 is a possible D gene (5 bases). This CDR3 region has 14 residues. Germline CDR1 ENHRY, CDR2 SYGVKD. The V and J ends lost 10 bases and 0 bases respectively, with 16 bases between them. The CDR3 spells CATGWTGSSYEQYF. The CDR3 bases are TGTGCCACCGGTTGGACGGGGAGCTCCTACGAGCAGTACTTC.

The gene calls are TRBV7-9 and TRBJ2-3; the D gene is possibly TRBD1 (6 bases). V was pared by 1 base and J by 6 bases, with 14 bases between. Germline lookup yields CDR1 SEHNR and CDR2 FQNEAQ (reference sequence). The CDR3 is 15 amino acids. The chain's CDR3 is CASSLDGGSLDTQYF. CDR3 coding DNA: TGTGCCAGCAGCTTAGATGGGGGCTCCTTGGATACGCAGTATTTT.

The V gene is TRBV7-2, the J gene TRBJ1-1; 8 positions agree with TRBD1. J lost 4 bases, V lost 6 bases, and 10 bases had no gene match. CDR3 length: 15 residues. Looked up from germline, CDR1 is SGHTA and CDR2 is FQGNSA. CDR3 nucleotide sequence: TGTGCCAGCAGTCCTCCAAACACAGGGGGCACTGAAGCTTTCTTT. Translating it yields CASSPPNTGGTEAFF.

The CDR3 is CASFLTGGHEQYF. The CDR3 DNA reads TGTGCCAGCTTTCTGACAGGGGGGCACGAGCAGTACTTC. The genes are TRBV6-1 and TRBJ2-7; 9 nucleotides match TRBD1. This CDR3 has 13 amino acids. V gave up 8 bases and J gave up 5 bases; unmatched junction bases: 7. CDR1 and CDR2 from the germline V gene are MNHNS and SASEGT.

This clone was recorded only once. The chain joins TRBV28 to TRBJ1-1, with TRBD1 as a possible D gene (6 bases). V was clipped by 7 bases and J by 6 bases, with 15 bases between them. The V gene's germline CDR1 is MDHEN and CDR2 SYDVKM. The CDR3 loop spans 13 amino acids. CDR3 loop: CASKGGAGAEAFF. DNA of the CDR3: TGTGCCAGCAAAGGGGGGGCTGGGGCTGAAGCTTTCTTT. The whole variable domain, filled in from reference TRBV28 and TRBJ1-1, reads DVKVTQSSRYLVKRTGEKVFLECVQDMDHENMFWYRQDPGLGLRLIYFSYDVKMKEKGDIPEGYSVSREKKERFSLILESASTNQTSMYLCASKGGAGAEAFFGQGTRLTVV.

J is TRBJ1-2 and V is TRBV19; D perhaps matches TRBD1 (6 bases). V was pared by 2 bases and J by 5 bases, with 15 bases between. Germline-derived CDR1 and CDR2 are LNHDA and SQIVND (reference sequence). There are 15 residues in the CDR3. In DNA, the CDR3 is TGTGCCAGTAGTATATCCGGCAGGGGAATGTATGGCTACACCTTC. As protein: CASSISGRGMYGYTF.

The chain employs TRBV5-4 and TRBJ1-2; perhaps TRBD1 as D (6 bases). With 6 bases removed from V and 10 bases from J, the gap between germline ends came to 22 bases. In germline, CDR1 is SGHNT, CDR2 YYREEE (reference sequence). CDR3 length equals 14 residues. DNA of the CDR3: TGTGCCAGCACCCGACAGACAGGCCCGGACGTCTACACCTTC. Encoded protein: CASTRQTGPDVYTF. Looking up the rest from reference TRBV5-4 and TRBJ1-2 gives the full variable domain: ETGVTQSPTHLIKTRGQQVTLRCSSQSGHNTVSWYQQALGQGPQFIFQYYREEENGRGNFPPRFSGLQFPNYSSELNVNALELDDSALYLCASTRQTGPDVYTFGSGTRLTVV.

The chain combines TRBV29-1 with TRBJ2-3; no firm D call. The ends were cut back, 5 bases at V and 7 bases at J, with 10 bases in the middle. Germline assignment: CDR1 SQVTM and CDR2 ANQGSEA. The CDR3 totals 11 residues. The chain's CDR3 is CSVLTTNTQYF. The CDR3 nucleotides are TGCAGCGTTCTAACCACCAATACGCAGTATTTT.

This chain joins TRBV7-9 and TRBJ1-1, with D maybe TRBD1 (6 bases). The germline V gene encodes CDR1 SEHNR and CDR2 FQNEAQ (reference sequence). The germline V and J ends were trimmed by 7 bases and 3 bases, with 15 bases remaining between them. The CDR3 spans 14 residues. The CDR3 spells CASTIQGRDTEAFF. The DNA for the CDR3 is TGTGCCAGCACAATACAGGGAAGGGACACTGAAGCTTTCTTT.

The CDR3 region is CASSQDHPLVREQFF. CDR3 DNA: TGCGCCAGCAGCCAAGATCACCCCTTGGTGCGGGAGCAGTTCTTC. The chain combines TRBV4-1 with TRBJ2-1; D is uncertain. CDR1 is MGHRA, CDR2 YSYEKL, per germline. V was trimmed by 0 bases and J by 10 bases, leaving 16 bases between them. The CDR3 loop spans 15 amino acids.

J is TRBJ1-4 and V is TRBV5-6; D is unresolved. With 1 base removed from V and 8 bases from J, the gap between germline ends came to 9 bases. This CDR3 spans 13 amino acids. Per the germline V gene, CDR1 is SGHDT and CDR2 is YYEEEE. The CDR3 region is CASSLFREEKLFF. The CDR3 bases are TGTGCCAGCAGCTTGTTCCGGGAAGAAAAACTGTTTTTT.

This clone was observed a few times. The gene calls are TRBV19 and TRBJ1-2; perhaps TRBD1 as D (6 bases). The ends were cut back, 10 bases at V and 4 bases at J, with 19 bases in the middle. Germline values: CDR1 LNHDA, CDR2 SQIVND (reference sequence). The CDR3 is 14 amino acids. This CDR3 is CATRTPGGPYGYTF. The CDR3 DNA is TGTGCCACCCGGACCCCCGGGGGGCCCTATGGCTACACCTTC.

V is TRBV6-1 and J is TRBJ2-5, with TRBD2 matching 9 bases. With 6 bases clipped from V and 7 bases from J, the junction kept 9 bases outside the gene matches. Germline CDR1 and CDR2: MNHNS and SASEGT. This CDR3 comprises 14 residues. The CDR3 DNA follows: TGTGCCAGCAGGCCGGGACTAGCAAAGGGGACCCAGTACTTC. Amino acid sequence: CASRPGLAKGTQYF.

The chain couples TRBV7-9 to TRBJ2-5, with D perhaps TRBD1 (5 bases). Deletions cut 5 bases from V and 0 bases from J, with 16 bases between. The V gene's germline CDR1 is SEHNR and CDR2 FQNEAQ (reference sequence). The CDR3 totals 16 residues. Written as DNA, the CDR3 is TGTGCCAGCAGCCCCAGAACGACAGTGTACCAAGAGACCCAGTACTTC. Translated: CASSPRTTVYQETQYF.

V is TRBV27 and J is TRBJ1-2, with D unclear. Germline CDR1 is MNHEY and CDR2 is SMNVEV (reference sequence). Trimming cost V 3 bases and J 7 bases, with 12 bases left between them. The CDR3 consists of 13 residues. The CDR3 is CASSFPGRVGYTF. As DNA, the CDR3 is TGTGCCAGCAGTTTCCCGGGGAGGGTTGGCTACACCTTC.